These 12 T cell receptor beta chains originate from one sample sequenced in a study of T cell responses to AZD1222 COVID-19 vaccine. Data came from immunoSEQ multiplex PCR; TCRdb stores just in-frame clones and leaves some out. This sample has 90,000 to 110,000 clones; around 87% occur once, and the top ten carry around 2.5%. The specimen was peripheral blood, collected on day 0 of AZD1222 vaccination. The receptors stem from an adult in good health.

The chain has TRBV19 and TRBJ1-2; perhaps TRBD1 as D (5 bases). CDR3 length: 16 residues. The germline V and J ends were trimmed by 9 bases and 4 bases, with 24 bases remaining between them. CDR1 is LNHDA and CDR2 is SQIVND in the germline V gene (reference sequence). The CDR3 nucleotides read TGTGCCAGCAACTTCTTGACCGGCACAGGAGGCTATGGCTACACCTTC. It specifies CASNFLTGTGGYGYTF.

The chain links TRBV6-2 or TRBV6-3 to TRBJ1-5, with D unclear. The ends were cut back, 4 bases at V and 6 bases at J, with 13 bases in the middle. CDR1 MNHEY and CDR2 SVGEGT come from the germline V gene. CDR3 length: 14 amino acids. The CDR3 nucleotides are TGTGCCAGCAGTTCTGCGGGTAGGTTTCAGCCCCAGCATTTT. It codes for CASSSAGRFQPQHF.

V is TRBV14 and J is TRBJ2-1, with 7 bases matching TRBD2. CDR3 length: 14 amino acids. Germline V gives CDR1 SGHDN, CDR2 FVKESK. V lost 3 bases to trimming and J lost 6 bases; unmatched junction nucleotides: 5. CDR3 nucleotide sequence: TGTGCCAGCAGCCAGAGGACTAGGCCCAATGAGCAGTTCTTC. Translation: CASSQRTRPNEQFF.

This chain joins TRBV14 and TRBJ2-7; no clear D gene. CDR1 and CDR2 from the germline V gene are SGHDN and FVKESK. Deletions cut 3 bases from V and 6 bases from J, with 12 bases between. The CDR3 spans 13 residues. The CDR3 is CASSQLTYSEQYF. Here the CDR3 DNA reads TGTGCCAGCAGCCAGCTTACCTATTCCGAGCAGTACTTC.

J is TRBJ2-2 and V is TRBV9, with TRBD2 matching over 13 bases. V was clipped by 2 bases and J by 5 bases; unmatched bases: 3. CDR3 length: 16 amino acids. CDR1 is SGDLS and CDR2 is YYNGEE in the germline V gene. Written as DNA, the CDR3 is TGTGCCAGCAGCGTGACTAGCGGGGGGCTTACCGGGGAGCTGTTTTTT. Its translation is CASSVTSGGLTGELFF. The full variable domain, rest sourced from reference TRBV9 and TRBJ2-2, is DSGVTQTPKHLITATGQRVTLRCSPRSGDLSVYWYQQSLDQGLQFLIQYYNGEERAKGNILERFSAQQFPDLHSELNLSSLELGDSALYFCASSVTSGGLTGELFFGEGSRLTVL.

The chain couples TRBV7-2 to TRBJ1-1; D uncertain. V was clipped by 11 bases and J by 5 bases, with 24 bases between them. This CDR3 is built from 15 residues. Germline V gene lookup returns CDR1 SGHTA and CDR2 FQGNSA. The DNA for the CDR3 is TGTGCCCGATCCCTCTTTCCCACCCCGGGGACTGAAGCTTTCTTT. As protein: CARSLFPTPGTEAFF. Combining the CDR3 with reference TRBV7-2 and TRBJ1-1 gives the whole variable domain GAGVSQSPSNKVTEKGKDVELRCDPISGHTALYWYRQSLGQGLEFLIYFQGNSAPDKSGLPSDRFSAERTGGSVSTLTIQRTQQEDSAVYLCARSLFPTPGTEAFFGQGTRLTVV.

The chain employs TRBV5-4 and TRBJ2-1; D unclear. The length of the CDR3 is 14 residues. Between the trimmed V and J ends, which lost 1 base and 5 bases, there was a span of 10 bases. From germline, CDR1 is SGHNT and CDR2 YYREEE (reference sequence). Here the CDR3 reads CASSLLAADNEQFF. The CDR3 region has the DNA TGTGCCAGCAGCTTGCTGGCAGCAGACAATGAGCAGTTCTTC. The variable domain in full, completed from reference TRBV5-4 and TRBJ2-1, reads ETGVTQSPTHLIKTRGQQVTLRCSSQSGHNTVSWYQQALGQGPQFIFQYYREEENGRGNFPPRFSGLQFPNYSSELNVNALELDDSALYLCASSLLAADNEQFFGPGTRLTVL.

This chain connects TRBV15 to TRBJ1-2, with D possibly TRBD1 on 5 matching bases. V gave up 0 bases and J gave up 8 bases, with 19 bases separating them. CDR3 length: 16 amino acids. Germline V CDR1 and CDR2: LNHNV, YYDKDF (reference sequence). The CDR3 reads CATSRDRGPREQGYTF. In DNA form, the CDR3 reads TGTGCCACCAGCAGAGATAGAGGGCCCAGGGAACAGGGCTACACCTTC. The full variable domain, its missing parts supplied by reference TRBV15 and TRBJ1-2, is DAMVIQNPRYQVTQFGKPVTLSCSQTLNHNVMYWYQQKSSQAPKLLFHYYDKDFNNEADTPDNFQSRRPNTSFCFLDIRSPGLGDTAMYLCATSRDRGPREQGYTFGSGTRLTVV.

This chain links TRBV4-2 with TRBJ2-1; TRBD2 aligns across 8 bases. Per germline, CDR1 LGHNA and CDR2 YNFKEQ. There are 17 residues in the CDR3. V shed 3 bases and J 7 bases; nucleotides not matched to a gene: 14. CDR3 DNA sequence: TGTGCCAGCAGCCAGCCCGAGCGGACTAGCAGTTTGAATGAGCAGTTCTTC. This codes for CASSQPERTSSLNEQFF.

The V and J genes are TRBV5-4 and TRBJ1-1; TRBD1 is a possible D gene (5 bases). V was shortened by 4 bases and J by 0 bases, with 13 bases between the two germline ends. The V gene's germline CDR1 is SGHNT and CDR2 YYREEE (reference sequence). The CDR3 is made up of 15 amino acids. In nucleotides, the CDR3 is TGTGCCAGCAGCCTGGGGGGACTTATGAACACTGAAGCTTTCTTT. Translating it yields CASSLGGLMNTEAFF.

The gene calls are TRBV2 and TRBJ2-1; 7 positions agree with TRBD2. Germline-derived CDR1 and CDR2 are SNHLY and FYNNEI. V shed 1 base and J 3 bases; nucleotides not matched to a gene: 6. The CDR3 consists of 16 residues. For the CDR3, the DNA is TGTGCCAGCAGTGAAGTAAGCCTAGCGGACTACAATGAGCAGTTCTTC. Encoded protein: CASSEVSLADYNEQFF.

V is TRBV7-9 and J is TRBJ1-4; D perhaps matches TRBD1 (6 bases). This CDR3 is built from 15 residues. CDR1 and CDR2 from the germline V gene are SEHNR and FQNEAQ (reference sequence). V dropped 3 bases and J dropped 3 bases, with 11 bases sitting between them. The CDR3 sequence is CASSFLEGANEKLFF. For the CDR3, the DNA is TGTGCCAGCAGCTTCTTAGAGGGGGCTAATGAAAAACTGTTTTTT.